This is a list of T cell receptor beta chains from one sample in a study of T-cell memory formation after mild COVID-19. MiXCR, run by TCRdb on the 5' RACE reads, gives a single entry per CDR3 protein. Here the sample spans about 340,000 distinct CDR3 sequences, 10% to 15% being singletons. Material: PBMCs or a T cell subset sorted from them (not recorded which). These TCRs come from a young man who had mild COVID-19 (a few samples of this study predate the infection). Cell type and time point are not known. Each CDR3 is given with its conserved first and last residue. The D gene is left open where the match is weak. Some rows mark clone size as missing; the rest say once, few, many or name a class of expanded clone.

clone_size	v_call	d_call	j_call	cdr3_nt	cdr3_aa
many	TRBV7-9	.	TRBJ1-2	TGTGCCAGCAGCTCCACCCATATCGACGGACAGTATGGCTACACCTTC	CASSSTHIDGQYGYTF
.	TRBV12-3/TRBV12-4	.	TRBJ2-1	TGTGCCAGCAGCCGACCGGACCTGTTTGCGGAGCAGTTCTTC	CASSRPDLFAEQFF
few	TRBV4-3	.	TRBJ2-7	TGCGCCAGCAGCCAAGAAAGAGCAGCGTCCCTGTACGAGCAGTACTTC	CASSQERAASLYEQYF
.	TRBV5-1	.	TRBJ1-4	TGCGCCAGCAGCTTGCGAATAGGGAGTGAAAAACTGTTTTTT	CASSLRIGSEKLFF
many	TRBV4-3	.	TRBJ1-4	TGCGCCAGCAGCCAAGTGGCGGGATTTAATGAAAAACTGTTTTTT	CASSQVAGFNEKLFF
.	TRBV7-2	TRBD2	TRBJ2-3	TGTGCCAGCAGCGCCGCCAGCGGGGGTTACACAGATACGCAGTATTTT	CASSAASGGYTDTQYF
.	TRBV7-6	TRBD1	TRBJ2-2	TGTGCAGCTAACCGACAGGGCGCCCCCGGGGAGCTGTTTTTT	CAANRQGAPGELFF
many	TRBV5-1	.	TRBJ1-3	TGCGCCAGCAGCTTGGGGGTTGACGGACTGATAAACACCATATATTTT	CASSLGVDGLINTIYF
.	TRBV6-2/TRBV6-3	TRBD1	TRBJ1-5	TGTGCCAGCAACCCGTCCGAGACAGGGACGAATCAGCCCCAGCATTTT	CASNPSETGTNQPQHF
few	TRBV29-1	TRBD2	TRBJ2-4	TGCAGCGGGGGGAGGGAGCGGGACATTCAGTACTTC	CSGGRERDIQYF
.	TRBV4-2	.	TRBJ1-4	TGTGCCAGCAGCCAAGGGGGGGGAGGGCACGGTGAAAAACTGTTTTTT	CASSQGGGGHGEKLFF
few	TRBV7-9	.	TRBJ1-3	TGTGCCAGCAGCTGGAGGAACCTATCTGGAAACACCATATATTTT	CASSWRNLSGNTIYF
few	TRBV18	.	TRBJ2-2	TGTGCCAGCTCACCAGGTCATCCCAACACCGGGGAGCTGTTTTTT	CASSPGHPNTGELFF
.	TRBV27	.	TRBJ2-2	TGTGCCAGCAGTTTGGGGCCAGGGGCAGGCACCGGGGAGCTGTTTTTT	CASSLGPGAGTGELFF
.	TRBV19	.	TRBJ1-6	TGTGCCAGTAGGGGCCGCCGGGTCAATGGTTCACCCCTCCACTTT	CASRGRRVNGSPLHF
.	TRBV5-1	.	TRBJ1-4	TGCGCCAGCAGCTCCGGCCGGACTTCTAATGAAAAACTGTTTTTT	CASSSGRTSNEKLFF
.	TRBV7-2	TRBD2	TRBJ2-7	TGTGCCAGCAGCAAAATACCCGCCGGAGTAGCGGGCCTAACCGGCTACGAGCAGTACTTC	CASSKIPAGVAGLTGYEQYF
many	TRBV11-2	TRBD2	TRBJ2-1	TGTGCCAGCAGCTTAGGCCTAGCGGGGATCGTCGTTGAGCAGTTCTTC	CASSLGLAGIVVEQFF
.	TRBV3-1	.	TRBJ2-7	TGTGCCAGCAGCCAACGTCTCCCCTACGAGCAGTACTTC	CASSQRLPYEQYF
.	TRBV10-2	.	TRBJ2-1	TGCGCCAGCAGTGAGCGCCAGCACAATGAGCAGTTCTTC	CASSERQHNEQFF
.	TRBV5-1	.	TRBJ2-2	TGCGCCAGCAGCGGAGACAGGGAGGGGGACACCGGGGAGCTGTTTTTT	CASSGDREGDTGELFF
few	TRBV12-3/TRBV12-4	.	TRBJ2-1	.	CASSPVGTGTFF
few	TRBV9	.	TRBJ2-5	TGTGCCAGCAGCGTAATGGGTGTGGAGACCCAGTACTTC	CASSVMGVETQYF
.	TRBV4-3	.	TRBJ2-2	TGCGCCAGCAGCCAAGATAGGAGGGGCTCGCTAGCGACCGGGGAGCTGTTTTTT	CASSQDRRGSLATGELFF
few	TRBV4-2	TRBD2	TRBJ2-2	TGTGCCAGCAGCCCACCTAGCGGGGGAAACACCGGGGAGCTGTTTTTT	CASSPPSGGNTGELFF
.	TRBV28	.	TRBJ1-5	TGTGCCAGCAGTTTCAGATACCTATCGAATCAGCCCCAGCATTTT	CASSFRYLSNQPQHF
.	TRBV5-8	.	TRBJ1-6	TGTGCCAGCAGCTTGAGGCCATTAGCTTCACCCCTCCACTTT	CASSLRPLASPLHF
many	TRBV4-2	TRBD2	TRBJ2-3	TGTGCCAGCAGCCAAGGAAGCGGGGGGGCCTTAGGGGATACGCAGTATTTT	CASSQGSGGALGDTQYF
few	TRBV5-4	.	TRBJ1-1	TGTGCCAGCAGCTTAAAAGGGGCGAACACTGAAGCTTTCTTT	CASSLKGANTEAFF